The 32 T cell receptor beta chains below were found in one sample sequenced in a study of blood T cell repertoires in COVID-19. TCRdb keeps only in-frame clones here, not all; method: immunoSEQ multiplex PCR. The sample holds some 100,000 clones; 85% are singletons and the top ten take under 15%. The specimen sequenced was peripheral blood. These receptors came from a man over 45 with active or convalescent COVID-19.

The chain joins TRBV10-3 to TRBJ2-7; 7 bases align to TRBD1. The germline gives CDR1 ENHRY, CDR2 SYGVKD. The CDR3 consists of 16 residues. Trimming took 0 bases from V and 0 from J; bases not matched to a gene: 5. The CDR3 reads CAISESRGQDSYEQYF. Here the CDR3 DNA reads TGTGCCATCAGTGAGTCTCGTGGACAGGACTCCTACGAGCAGTACTTC.

The rearrangement joins TRBV23-1 to TRBJ2-1; D ambiguous. TRBV23-1 is an ORF, with its function uncertain. The CDR3 consists of 15 residues. Trimming removed 1 base from V and 6 bases from J, with 13 bases in between. CDR3 protein: CASSQWWRLGNEQFF. CDR3 sequence (DNA): TGCGCCAGCAGTCAATGGTGGCGGCTAGGCAATGAGCAGTTCTTC.

This clone was counted a single time. J is TRBJ2-7 and V is TRBV7-2, with a possible D match to TRBD1 (6 bases). Germline V gene sequence: CDR1 SGHTA, CDR2 FQGNSA. The CDR3 has 15 residues. The V end was cut by 6 bases, the J end by 0 bases, with 15 bases between. CDR3 bases: TGTGCCAGCAGTACCATCAGGGGATACTCCTACGAGCAGTACTTC. Translated: CASSTIRGYSYEQYF.

This rearrangement joins TRBV18 to TRBJ2-2, with D possibly TRBD1 on 5 matching bases. The CDR3 contains 16 residues. Germline V CDR1 and CDR2: KGHSH, LQKENI. V lost 6 bases and J 1 base, leaving 15 bases between the germline ends. In DNA form, the CDR3 reads TGTGCCAGCTCGAAACCTGACAGAGAGAACACCGGGGAGCTGTTTTTT. It translates to CASSKPDRENTGELFF.

The chain employs TRBV11-2 and TRBJ2-6; possible D gene TRBD1, 5 bases. The V gene lost 1 base and the J gene lost 0 bases, with 10 bases spanning the gap. This CDR3 comprises 17 residues. CDR1 is SGHAT, CDR2 FQNNGV, per germline. The chain's CDR3 is CASSLVRQISGANVLTF. CDR3 DNA sequence: TGTGCCAGCAGCTTAGTAAGACAGATCTCTGGGGCCAACGTCCTGACTTTC.

V and J are TRBV30 and TRBJ1-5; TRBD1 might be the D (5 bases). Germline CDR1 is GTSNPN and CDR2 is SVGIG (reference sequence). Deletions cut 0 bases from V and 3 bases from J, with 6 bases between. This CDR3 has 13 residues. In DNA form, the CDR3 reads TGTGCCTGGAGTGTACAGGTCAATCAGCCCCAGCATTTT. Amino acid sequence: CAWSVQVNQPQHF.

The chain has TRBV29-1 and TRBJ1-2; a possible D gene is TRBD1 (5 bases). There are 12 residues in the CDR3. Germline lookup yields CDR1 SQVTM and CDR2 ANQGSEA. With 0 bases removed from V and 5 bases from J, the gap between germline ends came to 7 bases. The DNA of the CDR3 is TGCAGCGTTGAAGAGGGGGGGTATGGCTACACCTTC. The encoded protein is CSVEEGGYGYTF.

The chain is built from TRBV28 and TRBJ2-7, with D perhaps matching TRBD2 (6 bases). CDR3 length: 15 amino acids. CDR1 is MDHEN and CDR2 is SYDVKM in the germline V gene. The germline V and J ends were trimmed by 5 bases and 5 bases, with 19 bases remaining between them. CDR3 protein: CASSLRAGGIHEQYF. CDR3 nucleotide sequence: TGTGCCAGCAGTCTAAGGGCCGGGGGAATCCACGAGCAGTACTTC.

The table lists this clone with many counts. The V call is TRBV5-6, the J call TRBJ1-2, with TRBD1 matching 7 bases. Trimming removed 2 bases from V and 8 bases from J; junction bases left unmatched: 12. The CDR3 runs 15 residues. The germline gives CDR1 SGHDT, CDR2 YYEEEE. This chain's CDR3 is CASSLRDSVHWGYTF. CDR3 in DNA: TGTGCCAGCAGCTTACGGGACAGCGTCCACTGGGGCTACACCTTC.

The chain recombines TRBV12-3 or TRBV12-4 with TRBJ1-5; no reliable D call. The CDR3 sequence is 12 residues long. Trimming removed 6 bases at V and 4 bases at J, with 7 bases between. CDR3 amino acids: CASRTHNQPQHF. For the CDR3, the DNA is TGTGCCAGCAGGACACATAATCAGCCCCAGCATTTT.

The J gene is TRBJ2-3, the V gene TRBV10-3, with D unresolved. This CDR3 has 15 amino acids. Germline-derived CDR1 and CDR2 are ENHRY and SYGVKD. The V end lost 0 bases, the J end lost 0 bases, and 7 bases lay between the germline ends. The CDR3 nucleotides read TGTGCCATCAGTGAGTCTGCGGAAAGCACAGATACGCAGTATTTT. Encoded protein: CAISESAESTDTQYF.

Comments on this clone: One end of the junction does not line up with germline, which may come from a read error. This chain connects TRBV11-3 to TRBJ2-5; TRBD2 matches at 13 bases. Germline-derived CDR1 and CDR2 are SGHNT and YENEEA. CDR3 length: 15 amino acids. CDR3 amino acids: CASSRTSGSQATQYF. The CDR3 DNA is TGTGCCAGCAGCCGGACTAGCGGGAGTCAAGCGACCCAGTACTTC.

CDR3 loop: CASSFLGQASSYNEQFF. CDR3 nucleotides: TGTGCCAGCAGCTTTTTGGGACAGGCGAGCTCCTACAATGAGCAGTTCTTC. This chain joins TRBV7-9 and TRBJ2-1, with 8 nucleotides matching TRBD1. CDR3 size: 17 residues. Germline values: CDR1 SEHNR, CDR2 FQNEAQ (reference sequence). The V segment lost 3 bases and the J segment 0 bases; nucleotides outside the gene matches: 7.

The chain employs TRBV5-4 and TRBJ1-6; 7 bases fit TRBD1. Germline assignment: CDR1 SGHNT and CDR2 YYREEE (reference sequence). This CDR3 region has 16 residues. Losses at the gene ends were 5 bases for V and 3 bases for J; bases not matched to a gene: 8. The chain's CDR3 is CASREGTGDYNSPLHF. CDR3 bases: TGTGCCAGCAGGGAAGGAACAGGGGACTATAATTCACCCCTCCACTTT.

The chain couples TRBV11-2 to TRBJ1-1; D not resolved. This CDR3 spans 14 amino acids. The V gene lost 5 bases and the J gene lost 1 base, with 11 bases spanning the gap. CDR1 is SGHAT, CDR2 FQNNGV, per germline. CDR3 residues: CASSPRLGNTEAFF. DNA of the CDR3: TGTGCCAGCAGCCCGCGACTGGGGAACACTGAAGCTTTCTTT.

V gene TRBV28 combines with J gene TRBJ1-1; 8 bases agree with TRBD1. Germline values: CDR1 MDHEN, CDR2 SYDVKM. The trim removed 8 bases at V and 4 bases at J, leaving 9 bases unmatched. The CDR3 extends over 14 amino acids. The CDR3, as DNA: TGTGCCAGCTTTGACAGGGGACGGAGCACTGAAGCTTTCTTT. This sequence encodes CASFDRGRSTEAFF. Full variable domain (rest looked up from reference TRBV28 and TRBJ1-1): DVKVTQSSRYLVKRTGEKVFLECVQDMDHENMFWYRQDPGLGLRLIYFSYDVKMKEKGDIPEGYSVSREKKERFSLILESASTNQTSMYLCASFDRGRSTEAFFGQGTRLTVV.

The chain uses TRBV29-1 and TRBJ1-1, with a weak D call TRBD1 (5 bases). Germline values: CDR1 SQVTM, CDR2 ANQGSEA. With 6 bases removed from V and 5 bases from J, the gap between germline ends came to 19 bases. CDR3 length equals 14 residues. The CDR3 sequence is CSVTPQGSWTEAFF. The CDR3 nucleotides are TGCAGCGTCACCCCTCAGGGATCTTGGACTGAAGCTTTCTTT.

The chain couples TRBV5-4 to TRBJ2-7, with a possible D match to TRBD1 (6 bases). Per germline, CDR1 SGHNT and CDR2 YYREEE (reference sequence). The CDR3 runs to 15 residues. Deletions cut 5 bases from V and 2 bases from J, with 17 bases between. In DNA form, the CDR3 reads TGTGCCAGCAGTAAATCCCGGACAGAGGCCTACGAGCAGTACTTC. As protein: CASSKSRTEAYEQYF.

This clone was observed once. The chain is built from TRBV5-6 and TRBJ2-7; D is possibly TRBD2 (6 bases). The CDR3 length is 15 residues. Germline V gene data show CDR1 as SGHDT and CDR2 as YYEEEE. Trimming pared 1 base from V and 3 bases from J, leaving 14 bases between. CDR3 nucleotide sequence: TGTGCCAGCAGCTTGCGATCCAGCGGGTTCTACGAGCAGTACTTC. Its translation is CASSLRSSGFYEQYF.

The chain has TRBV5-1 and TRBJ2-1; 7 bases fit TRBD2. The CDR3 sequence is 15 residues long. The germline gives CDR1 SGHRS, CDR2 YFSETQ. The trim removed 4 bases at V and 3 bases at J, leaving 7 bases unmatched. The CDR3 spells CASSKTSDHYNEQFF. The CDR3 nucleotides read TGCGCCAGCAGCAAAACTAGCGACCACTACAATGAGCAGTTCTTC. Based on the CDR3 plus reference TRBV5-1 and TRBJ2-1, the full variable domain is KAGVTQTPRYLIKTRGQQVTLSCSPISGHRSVSWYQQTPGQGLQFLFEYFSETQRNKGNFPGRFSGRQFSNSRSEMNVSTLELGDSALYLCASSKTSDHYNEQFFGPGTRLTVL.

The chain couples TRBV12-3 or TRBV12-4 to TRBJ2-3; D unresolved. Deletions cut 6 bases from V and 4 bases from J, with 8 bases between. The CDR3 is 12 amino acids. CDR3 sequence: CASSPVPDTQYF. The CDR3 DNA follows: TGTGCCAGCAGCCCGGTCCCAGATACGCAGTATTTT.

The CDR3 protein is CATSDSRDRGGEQYF. The CDR3 region has the DNA TGTGCCACCAGTGACTCCCGGGACAGGGGTGGCGAGCAGTACTTC. The chain employs TRBV24-1 and TRBJ2-7, with TRBD1 identical over 10 bases. The CDR3 spans 15 residues. Germline CDR1 reads KGHDR; CDR2 reads SFDVKD. Trimming at V came to 4 bases and at J to 6 bases, leaving 8 bases not matched to a gene.

The rearrangement links TRBV23-1 to TRBJ2-5, with TRBD1 matching 8 bases. TRBV23-1 is an ORF, and what it does is uncertain. The CDR3 is 13 residues long. Trimming cost V 3 bases and J 3 bases; bases outside gene matches: 0. The CDR3 spells CASSQDREETQYF. The CDR3 nucleotides read TGCGCCAGCAGTCAGGACAGGGAAGAGACCCAGTACTTC.

The chain couples TRBV30 to TRBJ2-3; no clear D. CDR3 size: 13 residues. Trimming shortened V by 3 bases and J by 1 base, and 8 bases separated the two germline ends. Germline V gene lookup returns CDR1 GTSNPN and CDR2 SVGIG (reference sequence). The CDR3 nucleotides read TGTGCCTGGAGGGGCTCCGGCACAGATACGCAGTATTTT. Translated: CAWRGSGTDTQYF.

V and J are TRBV3-1 (or the pseudogene TRBV3-2) and TRBJ1-1; the D gene is possibly TRBD1 (5 bases). There are 12 residues in the CDR3. Trimming removed 1 base at V and 5 bases at J, with 5 bases between. CDR1 LGHDT and CDR2 YNNKEL come from the germline V gene (reference sequence). The CDR3 is CASSQAGTEAFF. CDR3 sequence (DNA): TGTGCCAGCAGCCAAGCAGGGACTGAAGCTTTCTTT.

The chain carries TRBV19 and TRBJ1-6; no clear D gene. The CDR3 covers 13 residues. The V and J ends lost 5 bases and 2 bases respectively, with 4 bases between them. Germline loops: CDR1 LNHDA, CDR2 SQIVND (reference sequence). The CDR3 is CASSQTYNSPLHF. The CDR3 DNA sequence: TGTGCCAGTAGTCAGACCTATAATTCACCCCTCCACTTT.

The chain employs TRBV6-5 and TRBJ1-1; TRBD1 might be the D (6 bases). Per germline, CDR1 MNHEY and CDR2 SVGAGI. Trimming removed 6 bases at V and 1 base at J, with 9 bases between. The CDR3 spans 13 residues. This chain's CDR3 is CASRPTGNTEAFF. The CDR3 DNA reads TGTGCCAGCAGGCCGACAGGGAACACTGAAGCTTTCTTT.

V usage is TRBV6-2 or TRBV6-3 and J usage is TRBJ2-5; the D is unclear. Germline V gives CDR1 MNHEY, CDR2 SVGEGT. V was clipped by 2 bases and J by 0 bases, with 13 bases between them. The length of the CDR3 is 16 residues. CDR3 sequence reads: CASSYGALGYQETQYF. In nucleotides, the CDR3 is TGTGCCAGCAGTTACGGTGCGCTCGGGTACCAAGAGACCCAGTACTTC.

The CDR3 sequence is CASRGWGLETEQFF. CDR3 sequence (DNA): TGTGCCAGTAGGGGATGGGGACTAGAGACTGAGCAGTTCTTC. V is TRBV19 and J is TRBJ2-1; 8 nucleotides agree with TRBD2. V lost 6 bases and J lost 9; bases outside the gene matches: 10. CDR3 length equals 14 residues. Per germline, CDR1 LNHDA and CDR2 SQIVND (reference sequence).

The V gene is TRBV6-6, the J gene TRBJ1-5; 8 bases match TRBD1. The CDR3 extends over 15 amino acids. Germline CDR1 is MNHNY and CDR2 is SVGAGI (reference sequence). V shed 8 bases, J shed 4 bases, and the junction held 10 bases outside the gene matches. The CDR3 bases are TGTGCCAGCCTCGATCCCACAGGGGGGAATCAGCCCCAGCATTTT. The encoded protein is CASLDPTGGNQPQHF.

The V gene is TRBV11-3, the J gene TRBJ2-2; 7 nucleotides align to TRBD2. The V and J ends lost 4 bases and 2 bases, in that order; junction bases with no gene match: 7. Germline V CDR1 and CDR2: SGHNT, YENEEA. This CDR3 is 16 amino acids long. The CDR3 bases are TGTGCCAGCAGCTATAGGGCTAGCGGAAACACCGGGGAGCTGTTTTTT. Protein sequence: CASSYRASGNTGELFF.

The chain has TRBV5-8 and TRBJ2-3, with 10 positions matching TRBD2. The CDR3 runs to 17 residues. Germline CDR1 and CDR2: SGHTS and YDEGEE. J was trimmed by 6 bases and V by 0 bases; bases with no gene match: 10. The CDR3 loop is CASSLARASGSSDTQYF. The CDR3 DNA reads TGTGCCAGCAGCTTGGCCCGGGCTAGCGGGAGTTCGGATACGCAGTATTTT.